This is a list of T cell receptor beta chains from one sample in a study of cytomegalovirus exposure and HLA in healthy donors. Profiling relied on immunoSEQ multiplex PCR, and the TCRdb table lists in-frame clones only, not all of them. The table records about 200,000 clones, about four fifths of them present only once. Sequencing input: PBMCs. The origin of the receptors is a man younger than 40 in good health and CMV-seronegative. CDR3s include the opening cysteine and the closing phenylalanine or tryptophan. Fields, in order: V gene, clone size, CDR3 length, J gene, D gene, CDR3 DNA, CDR3 protein. D genes are given only for firm matches. Clone size, where shown, is once, few, many, or a class for clones that have expanded.

TRBV6-5,-,13,TRBJ1-6,TRBD1,TGTGCCAGCGGACAGGGTCATTACTCACCCCTCCACTTT,CASGQGHYSPLHF
TRBV14,-,11,TRBJ1-1,-,TGTGCCAGCAGTCGAAGAGGAGAAGCTTTCTTT,CASSRRGEAFF
TRBV9,-,14,TRBJ2-7,-,TGTGCCAGCAGCGTAGCAGGGAACCCCTACGAGCAGTACTTC,CASSVAGNPYEQYF
TRBV7-7,-,15,TRBJ2-5,TRBD1,TGTGCTAGCAGCGAATGGACAGGGGCGCAAGGGACCCAGTACTTC,CASSEWTGAQGTQYF
TRBV7-6,-,16,TRBJ1-3,-,TGTGCCAGCAGCTTAGTGGTCTCAGGGGCCGGAAACACCATATATTTT,CASSLVVSGAGNTIYF
TRBV6-1,once,14,TRBJ2-7,-,TGTGCCAGCAGTGAATCAGGGGCCTCCTACGAGCAGTACTTC,CASSESGASYEQYF
TRBV7-9,-,15,TRBJ1-6,-,-,CASSPLWQGNSPLHF
TRBV7-9,-,18,TRBJ1-3,TRBD1,TGTGCCAGCAGCCCCATTCTGTCAGGGGGCACGTCTGGAAACACCATATATTTT,CASSPILSGGTSGNTIYF
TRBV6-1,-,14,TRBJ2-7,TRBD1,TGTGCCAGCAGTACGGGGGACAGGGGCTACGAGCAGTACTTC,CASSTGDRGYEQYF
TRBV28,once,14,TRBJ2-7,TRBD1,TGTGCCATTTCGGCAGGACAGGGGGCCTACGAGCAGTACTTC,CAISAGQGAYEQYF
TRBV28,-,14,TRBJ1-2,TRBD1,TGTGCCAGCAGTCAGGGGGCAGGGGATTATGGCTACACCTTC,CASSQGAGDYGYTF
TRBV5-1,-,14,TRBJ1-1,TRBD1,TGCGCCAGCAGCTTCGACAGGGGGGCCACTGAAGCTTTCTTT,CASSFDRGATEAFF
TRBV6-4,-,15,TRBJ2-4,TRBD1,TGTGCCAGCGACAGGGGCAAGATGACCAAAAACATTCAGTACTTC,CASDRGKMTKNIQYF
TRBV27,-,15,TRBJ2-7,TRBD1,TGTGCCAGCAGTTCTCCCTCGGACAGGGGCCACGAGCAGTACTTC,CASSSPSDRGHEQYF
TRBV6-5,-,13,TRBJ1-2,-,TGTGCCAGCAGTTACTCGAGCGGAGATGGCTACACCTTC,CASSYSSGDGYTF
TRBV6-4,-,10,TRBJ1-5,-,TGTGCCAGCACTCAGGGGCCCCAGCATTTT,CASTQGPQHF
TRBV19,-,14,TRBJ2-7,-,TGTGCCAGTAGTTCTTTCCAGGGCACCGGGGAGCAGTACTTC,CASSSFQGTGEQYF
TRBV11-2,few,16,TRBJ2-2,-,TGTGCCAGCAGCTCTCGTACAGGGTACGACACCGGGGAGCTGTTTTTT,CASSSRTGYDTGELFF
TRBV28,-,14,TRBJ1-1,-,TGTGCCAGCATGAGAGGCGGGACGAACACTGAAGCTTTCTTT,CASMRGGTNTEAFF
TRBV5-4,-,15,TRBJ2-2,-,TGTGCCAGCAGCTTTAGGAGACAGATCACCGGGGAGCTGTTTTTT,CASSFRRQITGELFF
TRBV28,-,18,TRBJ2-7,TRBD1,TGTGCCAGCAGTACAATTAGGAACCGGGACAGGGGGAGCTACGAGCAGTACTTC,CASSTIRNRDRGSYEQYF
TRBV28,-,15,TRBJ1-2,TRBD1,TGTGCCAGCAGTCCAACCGGGACAGGGATCTATGGCTACACCTTC,CASSPTGTGIYGYTF
TRBV9,-,14,TRBJ2-1,-,TGTGCCAGCAGCCCCGCTAGATTTGGTAATGAGCAGTTCTTC,CASSPARFGNEQFF
TRBV5-1,-,18,TRBJ1-3,TRBD1,TGCGCCAGCAACCCCACTCTAACAGGGGGCTTCTCTGGAAACACCATATATTTT,CASNPTLTGGFSGNTIYF
TRBV5-5,-,16,TRBJ2-5,TRBD1,TGTGCCAGCAGCCGACAGGGGACAGCTTACCAAGAGACCCAGTACTTC,CASSRQGTAYQETQYF
TRBV2,-,16,TRBJ2-7,TRBD2,TGTGCCAGCAGTGAAGGTGGTAGCGGGGACTCCTACGAGCAGTACTTC,CASSEGGSGDSYEQYF
TRBV2,-,16,TRBJ2-7,TRBD1,TGTGCCAGCAGTGAGTCGACAGGGCTGTACTCCTACGAGCAGTACTTC,CASSESTGLYSYEQYF
TRBV29-1,-,13,TRBJ2-5,TRBD2,TGCAGCGTCTATAGTGGACTAGCAGAGACCCAGTACTTC,CSVYSGLAETQYF
TRBV9,-,18,TRBJ2-2,-,TGTGCCAGCAGCGTATCTGGCGGGGTCCGCCGGGGCACCGGGGAGCTGTTTTTT,CASSVSGGVRRGTGELFF
TRBV10-3,once,11,TRBJ1-2,-,TGTGCCAACCAAGGAGGCTATGGCTACACCTTC,CANQGGYGYTF
TRBV11-2,-,14,TRBJ2-7,-,TGTGCCAGCAGCTTAGTAGGGGGGGCGTACGAGCAGTACTTC,CASSLVGGAYEQYF
TRBV6-1,-,15,TRBJ1-4,-,TGTGCCAGCAGTGAGGATGACTTCCCTAATGAAAAACTGTTTTTT,CASSEDDFPNEKLFF
TRBV5-6,-,14,TRBJ2-7,-,TGTGCCAGCAAGAGGACTTCGGTCTCCTACGAGCAGTACTTC,CASKRTSVSYEQYF
TRBV19,-,16,TRBJ2-1,-,TGTGCCAGTAGTATAGAGGGCCTCCTCTCCTACAATGAGCAGTTCTTC,CASSIEGLLSYNEQFF
TRBV19,-,16,TRBJ2-7,-,TGTGCCAGTAGTAAGGGCGGAGGGTTCCTGGGGAACGAGCAGTACTTC,CASSKGGGFLGNEQYF
TRBV18,-,15,TRBJ1-2,-,TGTGCCAGCTCACCCCGACAGAGTCAGAACTATGGCTACACCTTC,CASSPRQSQNYGYTF
TRBV29-1,-,13,TRBJ2-7,TRBD1,TGCAGCGTTGAAAACAGGGGCTCCTACGAGCAGTACTTC,CSVENRGSYEQYF
TRBV7-9,-,11,TRBJ2-5,-,TGTGCCAGCAGCTTACTGGAGACCCAGTACTTC,CASSLLETQYF
TRBV30,-,17,TRBJ2-5,TRBD1,TGTGCCTGGAGTGTCGCCCCACCAACAGGGGCTCAAGAGACCCAGTACTTC,CAWSVAPPTGAQETQYF
TRBV5-1,-,17,TRBJ2-1,TRBD2,TGCGCCAGCAGCTCTCCGGGACTAGCGGGACCCTACAATGAGCAGTTCTTC,CASSSPGLAGPYNEQFF
TRBV7-9,-,14,TRBJ2-7,TRBD1,TGTGCCAGCAGCTTTGGGGACAGACCCTACGAGCAGTACTTC,CASSFGDRPYEQYF